This T cell receptor beta chain was found in a study of T cells in localized non-small cell lung cancer. CDR3 size: 15 residues. Germline V gives CDR1 LGHNA, CDR2 YSLEER. Trimming stripped 2 bases from V and 0 bases from J, with 7 bases between. Repertoires were generated with immunoSEQ multiplex PCR, while TCRdb's copy carries only in-frame clones and drops some. The sample has approximately 52,000 clones; 86% are singletons. The gene calls are TRBV4-3 and TRBJ2-2; D is undetermined. The specimen was peripheral blood, collected before any cancer treatment. This receptor was identified in a male donor aged 60 or over with stage III squamous cell lung carcinoma. Written as DNA, the CDR3 is TGCGCCAGCAGCCAATATTCCGCGAACACCGGGGAGCTGTTTTTT. It specifies CASSQYSANTGELFF.